This TCR beta chain emerged from a study of blood T cell repertoires in COVID-19. Study details: The samples span acute and convalescent COVID-19 from the United States, Italy and Spain. In each case, the material was cDNA or gDNA derived from T cells, B-cell-depleted T cells, or PBMCs.

The germline V and J ends were trimmed by 1 base and 4 bases, with 10 bases remaining between them. The CDR3 runs 14 residues. Germline V CDR1 and CDR2: LGHDT, YNNKEL (reference sequence). The assay was immunoSEQ multiplex PCR, and TCRdb's table has in-frame clones only and misses some. The sample carries approximately 260,000 clones, roughly 82% recorded once. The sequence was obtained from a woman over 75 with active or convalescent COVID-19. The chain has TRBV3-1 (or the pseudogene TRBV3-2) and TRBJ2-5; D is perhaps TRBD1 (6 bases). Sequenced: peripheral blood. The chain's CDR3 is CASSQAGDRETQYF. CDR3 nucleotides: TGTGCCAGCAGCCAAGCAGGGGATCGAGAGACCCAGTACTTC.